This TCR beta chain was retrieved from a study of persistence of HIV-infected CD4 T cells. The stimulus was an HIV-1 Gag 15-mer peptide pool, around 1.1 ug/peptide/mL. CD40L/CD69 double-negative CD45RO-high memory CD4+ T cells were collected. Plasma HIV-1 RNA stayed below 50 copies/mL for at least 4 years. Findings and limits, study-wide: TCRbeta richness was lower in CMV- and Gag-responding cells than in anti-CD3/anti-CD28-responding cells.

This CDR3 has 14 amino acids. Germline CDR1 SGHAT, CDR2 FQNNGV. V was pared by 1 base and J by 1 base, with 7 bases between. This was the immunoSEQ version 4 assay in survey mode. TCRdb keeps only in-frame clones here, not all; method: immunoSEQ multiplex PCR. The table lists about 64,000 clones, more than 70% of them singletons. With respect to this clone: The antigen is undetermined. The sample contains more than one DNA sequence encoding this CDR3.

The receptor was derived from an adult man with HIV who was CMV-seropositive. Sequencing used CD4+ T cells sorted from PBMCs after roughly 18-hour stimulation, obtained from a patient who received antiretroviral therapy. This rearrangement joins TRBV11-2 to TRBJ1-1, with D unclear. The CDR3 DNA sequence: TGTGCCAGCAGCTTAGGACACCAGAACACTGAAGCTTTCTTT. Translated, it gives CASSLGHQNTEAFF.